These 20 T cell receptor beta chains originate from one sample sequenced in a study of CD8+CD57+ T cells in acquired aplastic anemia. Genomic DNA templated the TCR beta VDJ and CDR3 profiling. Via MiXCR, TCRdb re-called the reads, giving one row per CDR3 protein. Of 100,000 to 150,000 distinct CDR3 sequences listed, about 40% were seen once; the top ten hold about 2.4%. The patients chosen for sequencing had shown expansion of CD8+CD57+ cells (detected by flow cytometry). The sequencing sample was made of sorted CD4+, CD8+, or CD8+CD57+ T cells (not recorded which) from PBMCs. These receptors originate from a human donor with aplastic anemia.

This clonotype was detected ten times or more. The chain has TRBV20-1 and TRBJ1-2; TRBD1 matches 9 bases. Germline CDR1 and CDR2: DFQATT and SNEGSKA (reference sequence). This CDR3 region has 16 residues. V was pared by 1 base and J by 0 bases, with 6 bases of the junction left unmatched. The CDR3 DNA reads TGCAGTGCTAGAGGCCGGGACAGGGTAACTAACTATGGCTACACCTTC. Translation gives CSARGRDRVTNYGYTF.

This clonotype was picked up a small number of times. V and J are TRBV18 and TRBJ1-3; no reliable D call. V gave up 3 bases and J gave up 4 bases, with 10 bases separating them. This CDR3 has 14 amino acids. Germline V CDR1 and CDR2: KGHSH, LQKENI. The DNA for the CDR3 is TGTGCCAGCTCACCGGGAGGGAGAGGAAACACCATATATTTT. It encodes CASSPGGRGNTIYF.

V gene TRBV2 combines with J gene TRBJ2-7, with a possible D match to TRBD1 (6 bases). CDR3 length equals 13 residues. Trimming removed 7 bases from V and 5 bases from J, with 15 bases in between. Germline-derived CDR1 and CDR2 are SNHLY and FYNNEI. CDR3 nucleotide sequence: TGTGCCAGCAACACCCAGGGGAGCCACGAGCAGTACTTC. It translates to CASNTQGSHEQYF.

Comments on this clonotype: This may be a read error, as it is one base from a much larger clone. CDR3 amino acids: CASKAGTGNTEVFF. CDR3 in DNA: TGTGCCAGCAAGGCCGGGACAGGTAACACTGAAGTTTTCTTT. The V gene is TRBV6-1, the J gene TRBJ1-1; TRBD1 matches at 8 bases. The germline gives CDR1 MNHNS, CDR2 SASEGT. The CDR3 loop spans 14 amino acids.

This clonotype occurred many times. The chain combines TRBV4-3 with TRBJ1-3; D might be TRBD1 (6 bases). This CDR3 region has 16 residues. V lost 0 bases to trimming and J lost 8 bases, with 17 bases between them. Germline lookup yields CDR1 LGHNA and CDR2 YSLEER. CDR3 in amino acids: CASSQDLGATGDTIYF. DNA for the CDR3: TGCGCCAGCAGCCAAGATCTGGGGGCAACTGGGGACACCATATATTTT.

The CDR3 sequence is CATSSDQGGNSPLHF. In DNA, the CDR3 is TGTGCCACCAGCAGTGATCAAGGGGGCAATTCACCCCTCCACTTT. The chain couples TRBV15 to TRBJ1-6; 7 positions agree with TRBD1. Germline V CDR1 and CDR2: LNHNV, YYDKDF (reference sequence). V lost 3 bases and J lost 7; bases outside the gene matches: 6. The CDR3 length is 15 residues.

In its sample, this clonotype was seen many times. The rearrangement joins TRBV7-2 to TRBJ2-7, with 8 bases lining up with TRBD1. The germline CDR1 and CDR2 sequences are SGHTA and FQGNSA. The CDR3 has 15 residues. J was trimmed by 1 base and V by 4 bases; bases with no gene match: 6. The CDR3 sequence is CASSSLNRGSYEQYF. The CDR3 DNA sequence: TGTGCCAGCAGCTCTCTAAACAGGGGGTCCTACGAGCAGTACTTC. The whole variable domain, filled in from reference TRBV7-2 and TRBJ2-7, reads GAGVSQSPSNKVTEKGKDVELRCDPISGHTALYWYRQSLGQGLEFLIYFQGNSAPDKSGLPSDRFSAERTGGSVSTLTIQRTQQEDSAVYLCASSSLNRGSYEQYFGPGTRLTVT.

Many counts were recorded for this clonotype. The chain joins TRBV24-1 to TRBJ2-3, with no clear D. Germline CDR1 reads KGHDR; CDR2 reads SFDVKD. The CDR3 is 13 residues long. Trimming left V 3 bases short and J 4 bases short, with 7 bases between. The CDR3 loop reads CATSDAAPDTQYF. CDR3 nucleotide sequence: TGTGCCACCAGTGATGCGGCGCCAGATACGCAGTATTTT.

The chain combines TRBV15 with TRBJ2-7; 9 bases agree with TRBD1. This CDR3 is built from 13 residues. With 4 bases clipped from V and 7 bases from J, the junction kept 5 bases outside the gene matches. The germline V gene has CDR1 LNHNV and CDR2 YYDKDF (reference sequence). The CDR3 DNA reads as TGTGCCACCAGCATGGACAGGGGTTCGGAGCAGTACGTC. It is translated as CATSMDRGSEQYV.

This clonotype was observed a single time. The V gene is TRBV7-9, the J gene TRBJ1-1; 8 bases map to TRBD1. V trimming: 5 bases; J trimming: 3 bases; junction bases outside the gene matches: 8. This CDR3 is built from 15 residues. Germline CDR1 and CDR2: SEHNR and FQNEAQ (reference sequence). The CDR3 DNA reads as TGTGCCAGCAGCCAAGCCGGACAGGGCGACACTGAAGCTTTCTTT. It translates to CASSQAGQGDTEAFF.

This clonotype occurred many times. The rearrangement uses TRBV7-3 and TRBJ2-5; 9 bases are a match to TRBD2. The CDR3 consists of 15 residues. V dropped 8 bases and J dropped 3; count of bases not matched to a gene: 10. From germline, CDR1 is SGHTA and CDR2 FQGTGA. The DNA for the CDR3 is TGTGCCAGCTCCCCCGGGCGGGGGGGGAAAGAGACCCAGTACTTC. As protein: CASSPGRGGKETQYF.

About this clonotype itself: This likely comes from a read error, as the CDR3 has no conserved phenylalanine or tryptophan at its end. The J gene is TRBJ1-1, the V gene TRBV19, with no clear D. The germline V gene has CDR1 LNHDA and CDR2 SQIVND (reference sequence). This CDR3 is built from 14 residues. The CDR3: CAGSPGSGYTEAFS. CDR3 DNA sequence: TGTGCCGGTAGTCCGGGATCCGGGTACACTGAAGCTTTCTCT.

This chain links TRBV7-8 with TRBJ2-1, with D tentatively TRBD1 (6 bases). The CDR3 is 17 amino acids. V lost 5 bases to trimming and J lost 1 base, with 18 bases between them. CDR1 is SGHVS, CDR2 FQNEAQ, per germline. The DNA of the CDR3 is TGTGCCAGCAGCCCGCCGATTAGCCAGGGGTCCTACAATGAGCAGTTCTTC. Encoded protein: CASSPPISQGSYNEQFF.

Points on this clonotype: Since a much larger clone is just one base distant, this may be a read error. This sequence joins TRBV6-2 or TRBV6-3 and TRBJ1-6; D ambiguous. The germline V gene encodes CDR1 MNHEY and CDR2 SVGEGT. V shed 5 bases and J shed 9 bases, with 14 bases lying between them. The CDR3 has 14 residues. The CDR3 loop is CASSGILQSSPLHF. In nucleotides, the CDR3 is TGTGCCAGCAGTGGTATACTACAGAGTTCACCCCTCCACTTT.

This clonotype was found many times. CDR3 amino acids: CASSLGGAEQYF. The CDR3 nucleotides read TGTGCCAGCAGCTTAGGGGGGGCCGAGCAGTACTTC. The chain combines TRBV7-9 with TRBJ2-7, with D perhaps matching TRBD1 or TRBD2 (6 bases each). The CDR3 loop spans 12 amino acids. The germline V gene encodes CDR1 SEHNR and CDR2 FQNEAQ (reference sequence). Trimming cost V 1 base and J 6 bases, with 7 bases left between them.

In this sample, this clonotype turned up a few times. In DNA, the CDR3 is TGTGCCAGCTCACGCATCGGGACACCCCAAGAGACCCAGTACTTC. Its translation is CASSRIGTPQETQYF. The J gene is TRBJ2-5, the V gene TRBV18; D is possibly TRBD1 (6 bases). CDR1 and CDR2 from the germline V gene are KGHSH and LQKENI. Trimming shortened V by 4 bases and J by 1 base, and 13 bases separated the two germline ends. CDR3 length: 15 amino acids.

This clonotype was counted many times. This chain joins TRBV9 and TRBJ1-4; 9 positions agree with TRBD1. The CDR3 consists of 14 residues. The V segment lost 3 bases and the J segment 7 bases; nucleotides outside the gene matches: 4. CDR1 is SGDLS, CDR2 YYNGEE, per germline. The CDR3 bases are TGTGCCAGCAGCGGGACAGGGGAGGGTGAAAAACTGTTTTTT. Protein sequence: CASSGTGEGEKLFF.

V gene TRBV7-7 combines with J gene TRBJ2-5; D may be TRBD1 (5 bases). This CDR3 contains 13 residues. Germline CDR1 is SSHAT and CDR2 is FNYEAQ (reference sequence). With 2 bases removed from V and 4 bases from J, the gap between germline ends came to 8 bases. Here the CDR3 DNA reads TGTGCCAGCAGCTTAAGCCAGGGAGAGACCCAGTACTTC. Amino acids: CASSLSQGETQYF.

The chain employs TRBV24-1 and TRBJ2-1; the D gene could be TRBD1 or TRBD2 (6 bases each). The V gene's germline CDR1 is KGHDR and CDR2 SFDVKD. CDR3 length: 13 residues. Trimming shortened V by 4 bases and J by 9 bases, and 12 bases separated the two germline ends. This CDR3 is CATSEAGHVEQFF. The CDR3, as DNA: TGTGCCACCAGTGAGGCGGGACACGTTGAGCAGTTCTTC.

The chain couples TRBV10-1 to TRBJ1-3; D might be TRBD1 (5 bases). Germline V gene data show CDR1 as WNHNN and CDR2 as SYGVQD (reference sequence). This CDR3 region has 16 residues. Deletions cut 0 bases from V and 2 bases from J, with 11 bases between. CDR3 coding DNA: TGCGCCAGCAGTGAGTCGCAGGGTGTTACTGGAAACACCATATATTTT. It translates to CASSESQGVTGNTIYF.